These 8 T cell receptor beta chains were sequenced from one sample in a study of CD8+ T cells in alopecia areata (dated by TCRdb to 2016 to 2019). Explained via the paper, the treatment or condition label denotes: oral pan-JAK inhibitor, 5-10 mg twice daily. The library was generated by the immunoSEQ multiplex PCR assay. RNA was extracted from all samples and reverse transcribed into cDNA as template for TCR sequencing. TCRdb limited this immuneACCESS table to in-frame rearrangements with V and J called. A share of clones is missing; checked studies link under half to unresolved V genes, and the rest is unexplained. Counted in this sample were roughly 60,000 clones; around 45% of them appeared once. The leading ten clones occupy about 20% of the sample. The sample in question was CD8+ T cells sorted from blood, obtained between weeks 36 and 40, from a patient treated with tofacitinib. These receptors came from a human donor with alopecia areata.

This chain links TRBV7-9 with TRBJ1-1; 8 nucleotides match TRBD1. CDR3 length equals 13 residues. Germline-derived CDR1 and CDR2 are SEHNR and FQNEAQ (reference sequence). Unmatched junction bases numbered 8, after V lost 5 bases and J lost 9 bases. Here the CDR3 reads CASSGGWTGKAFF. CDR3 DNA: TGTGCCAGCAGCGGGGGGTGGACAGGGAAAGCTTTCTTT.

This clone was seen just once. This sequence joins TRBV27 and TRBJ2-7; TRBD2 might be the D (6 bases). V lost 6 bases, J lost 3 bases, and 12 bases lay in between. The CDR3 totals 13 residues. Germline V gene sequence: CDR1 MNHEY, CDR2 SMNVEV (reference sequence). The CDR3 nucleotides are TGTGCCAGCAGGGGAGGACTGGACTACGAGCAGTACTTC. Encoded protein: CASRGGLDYEQYF.

This clone came up a few times. V is TRBV6-5 and J is TRBJ1-1; 7 bases fit TRBD1. The germline V gene encodes CDR1 MNHEY and CDR2 SVGAGI. This CDR3 contains 13 residues. V shed 11 bases, J shed 5 bases, and the junction held 11 bases outside the gene matches. The CDR3 reads CASAPGQFTEAFF. CDR3 sequence (DNA): TGTGCCTCGGCCCCGGGACAGTTTACTGAAGCTTTCTTT.

The V call is TRBV27, the J call TRBJ2-1; tentative D call: TRBD1 (6 bases). Deletions cut 2 bases from V and 8 bases from J, with 10 bases between. The CDR3 has 13 residues. Germline CDR1 is MNHEY and CDR2 is SMNVEV (reference sequence). CDR3 DNA sequence: TGTGCCAGCAGTTTAATCCGACAGGATGAGCAGTTCTTC. Protein sequence: CASSLIRQDEQFF.

V usage is TRBV5-4 and J usage is TRBJ1-4; the D is unclear. V dropped 0 bases and J dropped 6 bases, with 9 bases sitting between them. Germline V CDR1 and CDR2: SGHNT, YYREEE (reference sequence). This CDR3 has 14 amino acids. The CDR3 DNA sequence: TGTGCCAGCAGCTTGGGAGGCCCCCATGAAAAACTGTTTTTT. The encoded protein is CASSLGGPHEKLFF.

V gene TRBV7-9 combines with J gene TRBJ2-7; possibly TRBD1 or TRBD2 for D (5 bases each). Germline-derived CDR1 and CDR2 are SEHNR and FQNEAQ (reference sequence). CDR3 length equals 12 residues. The V and J ends lost 5 bases and 6 bases respectively, with 11 bases between them. The CDR3 spells CASSPGLLEQYF. The CDR3, as DNA: TGTGCCAGCAGCCCGGGGCTACTCGAGCAGTACTTC.

CDR3 sequence reads: CSVESASGSGVYEQYF. The CDR3 nucleotides read TGCAGCGTTGAAAGTGCTAGCGGGAGTGGAGTCTACGAGCAGTACTTC. V usage is TRBV29-1 and J usage is TRBJ2-7; 10 nucleotides align to TRBD2. Trimming took 2 bases from V and 3 from J; bases not matched to a gene: 10. CDR3 length: 16 residues. Per the germline V gene, CDR1 is SQVTM and CDR2 is ANQGSEA.

The genes are TRBV15 and TRBJ2-2; D is perhaps TRBD1 (6 bases). This CDR3 is built from 16 residues. V lost 8 bases and J lost 2, with 18 bases in between. CDR1 is LNHNV, CDR2 YYDKDF, per germline (reference sequence). This CDR3 is CATPRVLGANTGELFF. CDR3 nucleotides: TGTGCCACCCCCCGAGTGTTGGGGGCCAACACCGGGGAGCTGTTTTTT. The full variable domain, with the rest looked up from reference TRBV15 and TRBJ2-2, is DAMVIQNPRYQVTQFGKPVTLSCSQTLNHNVMYWYQQKSSQAPKLLFHYYDKDFNNEADTPDNFQSRRPNTSFCFLDIRSPGLGDTAMYLCATPRVLGANTGELFFGEGSRLTVL.